These T cell receptor beta chains were read from a single sample in a study of radiation and T cells in renal cell carcinoma. Profiling relied on immunoSEQ multiplex PCR, and the TCRdb table lists in-frame clones only, not all of them. The data hold some 81,000 clones, with 80% to 90% observed a single time. The sample in question was blood, obtained from a patient whose treatment included radiotherapy and nephrectomy. The receptor source for this set is a woman in her sixties or seventies with renal cell carcinoma. CDR3s leave out the opening cysteine and the closing phenylalanine or tryptophan. The order of the fields is J gene, V gene, clone size, D gene, CDR3 protein. The D gene is left open where the match is weak. Expanded clones get a size class; other rows say once, few or many, or leave the size out.

j_call: TRBJ1-5; v_call: TRBV2; clone_size: once; d_call: .; cdr3_aa: ASSGGRVRQPQH
j_call: TRBJ2-4; v_call: TRBV10-3; clone_size: .; d_call: TRBD2; cdr3_aa: AISALAGGNKNIQY
j_call: TRBJ2-7; v_call: TRBV6-6; clone_size: .; d_call: .; cdr3_aa: ASSYQVSYEQY
j_call: TRBJ2-1; v_call: TRBV5-6; clone_size: once; d_call: TRBD2; cdr3_aa: ASSPGLAGRQTYNEQF
j_call: TRBJ1-2; v_call: TRBV29-1; clone_size: .; d_call: TRBD1; cdr3_aa: SVGTGVEGYT
j_call: TRBJ1-2; v_call: TRBV6-5; clone_size: .; d_call: .; cdr3_aa: ASTPGEGKFT
j_call: TRBJ1-1; v_call: TRBV5-8; clone_size: .; d_call: .; cdr3_aa: ASSLGDIMNTEAF
j_call: TRBJ2-5; v_call: TRBV19; clone_size: .; d_call: .; cdr3_aa: ASSMGQAGETQY
j_call: TRBJ1-2; v_call: TRBV5-6; clone_size: .; d_call: .; cdr3_aa: ASSSTPAARGGYGYT
j_call: TRBJ1-4; v_call: TRBV5-1; clone_size: .; d_call: .; cdr3_aa: ASSSTNEKLF
j_call: TRBJ1-6; v_call: TRBV4-2; clone_size: .; d_call: .; cdr3_aa: ASSQDQGSPLH